Listed below are T cell receptor beta chains from one sample, sequenced in a study of blood T cell repertoires in COVID-19. Some clones are missing from TCRdb's copy, which holds only in-frame ones; the method was immunoSEQ multiplex PCR. The data hold hundreds of thousands of clones, with 88% observed a single time. The sample comprised PBMCs or T cells enriched from blood (not recorded which). These receptors came from a woman aged 55-75 years who had recovered from COVID-19. CDR3s include the opening cysteine and the closing phenylalanine or tryptophan. D genes are given only for firm matches. The size entry is marked missing in some rows and otherwise reads once, few, many or a size class.

V,D,J,size,CDR3,DNA
TRBV3-1/TRBV3-2,-,TRBJ1-1,-,CASSRGNTEAFF,TGTGCCAGCAGCCGCGGTAACACTGAAGCTTTCTTT
TRBV2,TRBD1,TRBJ1-3,-,CASSRFLTGSSGNTIYF,TGTGCCAGCAGTCGCTTTCTGACAGGGAGCTCTGGAAACACCATATATTTT
TRBV7-5,-,TRBJ1-2,-,CARSRGGYTF,TGTGCCAGAAGCCGGGGGGGCTACACCTTC
TRBV3-1/TRBV3-2,TRBD1,TRBJ1-2,-,CASRDTLQGAVYGYTF,TGTGCCAGCAGAGACACCCTACAGGGGGCTGTTTATGGCTACACCTTC
TRBV5-4,TRBD1,TRBJ1-1,-,CASIRQGGLNTEAFF,TGTGCCAGCATACGACAGGGGGGATTGAACACTGAAGCTTTCTTT
TRBV5-5,TRBD1,TRBJ2-2,once,CASSSGQGSGTGELFF,TGTGCCAGCAGCTCCGGACAGGGAAGTGGGACCGGGGAGCTGTTTTTT
TRBV4-1,TRBD2,TRBJ2-1,-,CASSQVRGSGGSYNEQFF,TGCGCCAGCAGCCAAGTGAGGGGTAGCGGGGGGTCCTACAATGAGCAGTTCTTC
TRBV18,TRBD1,TRBJ1-1,-,CASSPQVDRVNTEAFF,TGTGCCAGCTCACCACAGGTGGACAGGGTAAACACTGAAGCTTTCTTT
TRBV24-1,-,TRBJ2-1,-,CATSVGRGQFF,TGTGCCACCAGTGTTGGACGGGGGCAGTTCTTC
TRBV11-2,TRBD1,TRBJ2-2,-,CASSLWTGRGTGELFF,TGTGCCAGCAGCTTGTGGACAGGCCGGGGCACCGGGGAGCTGTTTTTT
TRBV4-1,-,TRBJ1-1,-,CASSPGGGNTEAFF,TGCGCCAGCAGCCCCGGCGGGGGGAACACTGAAGCTTTCTTT
TRBV5-1,TRBD1,TRBJ1-2,-,CASGAGGPYNYGYTF,TGCGCCAGCGGGGCAGGGGGCCCCTATAACTATGGCTACACCTTC
TRBV3-1/TRBV3-2,-,TRBJ1-6,few,CASRQTGNNSPLHF,TGTGCCAGCAGGCAAACAGGGAATAATTCACCCCTCCACTTT
TRBV3-1/TRBV3-2,-,TRBJ1-1,-,CASSRQARNTEAFF,TGTGCCAGCAGCCGTCAGGCAAGGAACACTGAAGCTTTCTTT
TRBV6-5,-,TRBJ1-4,once,CASRGLGLGEEKLFF,TGTGCCAGCAGGGGACTCGGCCTAGGGGAGGAAAAACTGTTTTTT
TRBV6-2/TRBV6-3,-,TRBJ2-1,-,CASSSLRGAAGNEQFF,TGTGCCAGCAGTTCCCTACGGGGGGCCGCCGGCAATGAGCAGTTCTTC
TRBV5-8,-,TRBJ2-2,-,CASSPGHSRNTGELFF,TGTGCCAGCAGCCCGGGACACTCGAGGAACACCGGGGAGCTGTTTTTT
TRBV2,-,TRBJ1-4,-,CASRTPGSANEKLFF,TGTGCCAGCAGAACGCCGGGGTCGGCTAATGAAAAACTGTTTTTT
TRBV29-1,-,TRBJ2-7,-,CSVGGGTGGFF,-
TRBV18,TRBD2,TRBJ2-5,-,CASSPKERGGLETQYF,TGTGCCAGCTCACCAAAGGAGCGGGGGGGCCTGGAGACCCAGTACTTC
TRBV11-2,-,TRBJ2-5,-,CASSPPSLRETQYF,TGTGCCAGCAGTCCTCCTAGTTTACGGGAGACCCAGTACTTC
TRBV7-9,-,TRBJ1-4,-,CASSLVGVPNEKLFF,TGTGCCAGCAGCTTAGTCGGGGTCCCTAATGAAAAACTGTTTTTT
TRBV6-1,-,TRBJ1-3,-,CASSVAGAGNTIYF,TGTGCCAGCAGTGTGGCAGGGGCTGGAAACACCATATATTTT
TRBV13,TRBD2,TRBJ2-3,-,CASSGRQLAGGQDTQYF,TGTGCCAGCAGCGGTCGACAACTAGCGGGGGGGCAAGATACGCAGTATTTT
TRBV19,-,TRBJ1-6,-,CASSPEISSYNSPLHF,TGTGCCAGTAGTCCCGAGATTAGCTCCTATAATTCACCCCTCCACTTT
TRBV14,TRBD1,TRBJ2-1,-,CASSQVGRGINEQFF,TGTGCCAGCAGCCAAGTTGGCAGGGGGATCAATGAGCAGTTCTTC
TRBV27,TRBD1,TRBJ1-1,-,CASRLGQGAKGAFF,TGTGCCAGCAGACTCGGACAGGGGGCAAAGGGTGCTTTCTTT
TRBV5-8,TRBD1,TRBJ2-3,-,CASSSQGAGINTQYF,TGTGCCAGCAGCTCACAGGGGGCTGGGATAAATACGCAGTATTTT
TRBV20-1,-,TRBJ1-2,-,CSASKTGSYGYTF,TGCAGTGCTAGTAAGACAGGAAGCTATGGCTACACCTTC
TRBV13,TRBD1,TRBJ2-7,few,CASSPGQDYSYEQYF,TGTGCCAGCAGCCCGGGACAGGACTACTCCTACGAGCAGTACTTC
TRBV19,TRBD1,TRBJ1-6,-,CASRLTGGGSPLHF,TGTGCCAGTAGGCTCACAGGGGGCGGTTCACCCCTCCACTTT
TRBV5-5,TRBD2,TRBJ2-5,-,CASSLSISGGETQYF,TGTGCCAGCAGCTTGAGTATTAGCGGGGGAGAGACCCAGTACTTC
TRBV2,TRBD2,TRBJ2-7,-,CASRGLAGTYEQYF,TGTGCCAGCAGGGGACTAGCGGGAACTTACGAGCAGTACTTC
TRBV5-1,-,TRBJ1-1,-,CASSPIGGSPTEAFF,TGCGCCAGCAGCCCTATTGGGGGGAGTCCCACTGAAGCTTTCTTT
TRBV9,-,TRBJ2-5,once,CASSVDSLRETQYF,TGTGCCAGCAGCGTCGACAGCTTGCGAGAGACCCAGTACTTC
TRBV30,TRBD1,TRBJ1-2,-,CAWSGTGYGYTF,TGTGCCTGGAGTGGGACAGGCTATGGCTACACCTTC
TRBV13,TRBD2,TRBJ2-1,-,CASSLLAGGYNEQFF,TGTGCCAGCAGCTTACTAGCGGGGGGATACAATGAGCAGTTCTTC